This TCR beta chain was identified during a study of shared T cell receptors in the human thymus. Sequencing used immunoSEQ multiplex PCR; TCRdb keeps in-frame clones, though not all of them. The table shows 630,000 or so clones, with approximately 89% occurring only once. The CDR3 covers 14 residues. Germline V gene lookup returns CDR1 MNHNS and CDR2 SASEGT. V was shortened by 6 bases and J by 2 bases, with 14 bases between the two germline ends. The sample holds a few counts of this clone. These same records also appear under a second study, on human thymus T cells. As that report states: Thymus was obtained from resections taken during corrective heart surgery.

The source of this sequence is a boy less than two years old with a congenital heart defect. Sample: thymocytes. The chain couples TRBV6-1 to TRBJ2-7, with D possibly being TRBD1 (7 bases). The CDR3 spells CASRTRGATYEQYF. DNA for the CDR3: TGTGCCAGCAGAACCAGGGGGGCGACCTACGAGCAGTACTTC.